A selection of T cell receptor beta chains follows, all from one sample in a study of regulatory T cells in long-lasting Graves disease. TCRdb re-analysed the multiplex PCR reads in MiXCR, keeping a single row per CDR3 protein. Among hundreds of thousands of distinct CDR3 sequences listed, approximately 16% were seen once. These data were likewise used in another study, on T cells in Graves' hyperthyroidism and ophthalmopathy.

This specimen was peripheral blood mononuclear cells (PBMCs), taken at new diagnosis, from a patient treated with antithyroid drugs. The receptors shown here come from a man between 35 and 55 years old with Graves disease. The CDR3 runs from the conserved cysteine through the conserved F or W. Clone size appears in some rows only: once, few, many, or a class for an expanded clone.

>TRBJ1-1|TRBV18|many
CASSAISQGFTEAFF
>TRBJ2-1|TRBV5-1|few
CAGSAGTTLYNEQFF
>TRBJ1-5|TRBV30|many
CAWSRGRAQPQHF
>TRBJ2-5|TRBV20-1|-
CSAQGQDQETQYF
>TRBJ2-5|TRBV20-1|few
CSARRATQETQYF
>TRBJ1-6|TRBV16|many
CASSQHIRGNSPLHF
>TRBJ1-4|TRBV9|-
CASSGHRGENEKLFF
>TRBJ2-7|TRBV6-2/TRBV6-3|-
CATRPSSYEQYF
>TRBJ2-5|TRBV27|many
CASSLDRFRETQYF
>TRBJ1-6|TRBV15|many
CATRVDRGKSPLHF
>TRBJ2-1|TRBV6-1|many
CASSELMQANEQFF
>TRBJ2-3|TRBV12-3/TRBV12-4|many
CASSLIVGSPKRYTQYF
>TRBJ2-7|TRBV12-3/TRBV12-4|many
CASSLVNRDRYEQYF
>TRBJ1-1|TRBV20-1|-
CSAKSPTGKNTEAFF
>TRBJ2-1|TRBV6-2/TRBV6-3|-
CASSYRPSNEQFF
>TRBJ2-5|TRBV5-1|few
CASSSRSGRQETQYF